This T cell receptor beta chain originates from a study of shared T cell receptors in the human thymus. TCRdb's table, derived via immunoSEQ multiplex PCR, lists solely in-frame clones and lacks some. The sample consists of hundreds of thousands of clones, over 90% of them appearing once. V was cut by 7 bases and J by 0 bases, with 13 bases left in between. There are 15 residues in the CDR3. The germline V gene has CDR1 GTSNPN and CDR2 SVGIG (reference sequence). Sequenced sample: thymocytes. The receptor was isolated from a human donor. The chain carries TRBV30 and TRBJ1-6, with unresolved D. CDR3 sequence: CAFRFASSYNSPLHF. In DNA, the CDR3 is TGTGCCTTTCGGTTTGCGAGCTCCTATAATTCACCCCTCCACTTT. Based on the CDR3 plus reference TRBV30 and TRBJ1-6, the full variable domain is SQTIHQWPATLVQPVGSPLSLECTVEGTSNPNLYWYRQAAGRGLQLLFYSVGIGQISSEVPQNLSASRPQDRQFILSSKKLLLSDSGFYLCAFRFASSYNSPLHFGNGTRLTVT.